This TCR beta chain was documented in a study of CD8+ T cells in alopecia areata. Study-wide points: Patients showed less clear TCR sequence sharing than mice, possibly partly because of HLA diversity.

Note on this clone: Its target is not known. Germline and junction disagree at one end, which may indicate a read error.

As the sequencing template, cDNA was produced by extracting RNA and reverse transcribing it. TCRdb's table, derived via immunoSEQ multiplex PCR, lists solely in-frame clones and lacks some. Of about 250,000 clones listed, 67% were seen once; the top ten hold around 1.2%. The source material was CD4+ T cells sorted from blood, sampled at week 0. The sequence was obtained from a human donor with alopecia areata.

CDR3 in amino acids: CASSLAGTGGNQPQHF. CDR3 DNA sequence: TGCGCCAGCAGTTTGGCCGGGACAGGCGGCAATCAGCCCCAGCATTTT. The chain uses TRBV5-1 and TRBJ1-5; 8 nucleotides agree with TRBD1. CDR1 SGHRS and CDR2 YFSETQ come from the germline V gene. This CDR3 has 16 amino acids.